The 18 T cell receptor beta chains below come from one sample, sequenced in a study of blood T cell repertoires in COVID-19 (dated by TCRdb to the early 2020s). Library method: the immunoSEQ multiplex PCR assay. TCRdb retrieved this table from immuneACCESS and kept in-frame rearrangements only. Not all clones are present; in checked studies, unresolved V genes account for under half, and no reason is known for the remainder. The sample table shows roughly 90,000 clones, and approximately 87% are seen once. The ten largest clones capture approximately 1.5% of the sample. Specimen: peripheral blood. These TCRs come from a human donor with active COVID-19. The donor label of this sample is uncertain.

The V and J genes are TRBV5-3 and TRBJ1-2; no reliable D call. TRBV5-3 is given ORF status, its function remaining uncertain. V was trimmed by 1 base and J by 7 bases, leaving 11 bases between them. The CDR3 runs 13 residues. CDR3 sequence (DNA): TGTGCCAGAAGCTTGACAGTTATTGTTGGCTACACCTTC. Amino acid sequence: CARSLTVIVGYTF.

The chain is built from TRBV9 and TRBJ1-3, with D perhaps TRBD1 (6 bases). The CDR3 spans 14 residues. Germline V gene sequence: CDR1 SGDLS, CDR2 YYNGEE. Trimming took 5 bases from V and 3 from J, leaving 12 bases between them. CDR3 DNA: TGTGCCAGCAGGTCGGGGGGCGGTGGAAACACCATATATTTT. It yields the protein CASRSGGGGNTIYF.

CDR3 sequence: CASSRRDSINTGELFF. The CDR3 coding sequence is TGTGCCAGTAGTAGGCGGGACAGCATAAACACCGGGGAGCTGTTTTTT. This rearrangement joins TRBV19 to TRBJ2-2, with D possibly being TRBD1 (7 bases). The length of the CDR3 is 16 residues. The germline V gene encodes CDR1 LNHDA and CDR2 SQIVND (reference sequence). V shed 4 bases and J shed 2 bases, with 14 bases lying between them.

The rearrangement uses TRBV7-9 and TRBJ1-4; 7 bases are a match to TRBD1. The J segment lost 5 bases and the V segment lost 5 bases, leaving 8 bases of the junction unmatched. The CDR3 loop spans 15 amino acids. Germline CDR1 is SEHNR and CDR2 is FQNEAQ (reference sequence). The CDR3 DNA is TGTGCCAGCAGCCAAACCGGGACAGAAAATGAAAAACTGTTTTTT. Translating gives CASSQTGTENEKLFF.

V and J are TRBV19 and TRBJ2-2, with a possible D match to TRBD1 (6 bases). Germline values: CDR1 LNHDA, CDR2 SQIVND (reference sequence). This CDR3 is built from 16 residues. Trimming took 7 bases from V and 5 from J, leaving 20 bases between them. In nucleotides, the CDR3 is TGTGCCAGTAACCCCTGGGAAGGGGGTTTTACCGGGGAGCTGTTTTTT. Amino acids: CASNPWEGGFTGELFF.

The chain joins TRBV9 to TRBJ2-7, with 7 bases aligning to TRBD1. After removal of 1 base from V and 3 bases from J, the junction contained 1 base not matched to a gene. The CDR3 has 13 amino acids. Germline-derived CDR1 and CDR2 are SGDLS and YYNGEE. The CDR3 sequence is CASSVQGDYEQYF. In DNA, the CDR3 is TGTGCCAGCAGCGTACAGGGGGACTACGAGCAGTACTTC.

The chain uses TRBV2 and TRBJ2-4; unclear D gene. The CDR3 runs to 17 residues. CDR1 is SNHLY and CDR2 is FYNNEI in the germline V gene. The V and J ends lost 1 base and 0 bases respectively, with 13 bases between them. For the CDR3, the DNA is TGTGCCAGCAGTGAAGACTCGGGTATCATAGCCAAAAACATTCAGTACTTC. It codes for CASSEDSGIIAKNIQYF.

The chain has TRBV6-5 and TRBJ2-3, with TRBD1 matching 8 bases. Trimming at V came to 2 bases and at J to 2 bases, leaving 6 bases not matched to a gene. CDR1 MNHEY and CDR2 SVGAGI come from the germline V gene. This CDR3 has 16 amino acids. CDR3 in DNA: TGTGCCAGCAGTTACCTGCCAGGGGGCATCACAGATACGCAGTATTTT. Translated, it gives CASSYLPGGITDTQYF.

CDR3 region: CSVQRRLETQYF. CDR3 nucleotide sequence: TGCAGCGTTCAACGGCGGCTAGAGACCCAGTACTTC. V gene TRBV29-1 combines with J gene TRBJ2-5, with D uncertain. The CDR3 totals 12 residues. Germline V gene data show CDR1 as SQVTM and CDR2 as ANQGSEA. The V end was cut by 5 bases, the J end by 4 bases, with 11 bases between.

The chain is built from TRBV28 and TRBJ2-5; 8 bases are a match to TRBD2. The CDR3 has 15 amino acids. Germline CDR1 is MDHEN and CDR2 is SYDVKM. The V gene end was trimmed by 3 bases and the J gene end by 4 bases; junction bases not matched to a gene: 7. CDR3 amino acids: CASSLGFGGVETQYF. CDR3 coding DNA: TGTGCCAGCAGTTTGGGGTTCGGGGGGGTAGAGACCCAGTACTTC. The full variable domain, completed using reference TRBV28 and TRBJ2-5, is DVKVTQSSRYLVKRTGEKVFLECVQDMDHENMFWYRQDPGLGLRLIYFSYDVKMKEKGDIPEGYSVSREKKERFSLILESASTNQTSMYLCASSLGFGGVETQYFGPGTRLLVL.

CDR3 sequence: CASSSRGTRPTSGGPSTDTQYF. CDR3 nucleotides: TGTGCCAGCAGTTCTAGAGGGACTCGGCCGACGAGCGGGGGGCCTAGCACAGATACGCAGTATTTT. The chain joins TRBV7-3 to TRBJ2-3, with 9 bases lining up with TRBD2. V was pared by 6 bases and J by 0 bases, with 25 bases of the junction left unmatched. CDR1 SGHTA and CDR2 FQGTGA come from the germline V gene. CDR3 length: 22 residues.

The CDR3 DNA reads TGTGCCAGCAGTTATTTAGCGGGAATTAACTATGGCTACACCTTC. Translated, it gives CASSYLAGINYGYTF. The chain combines TRBV6-5 with TRBJ1-2; D is unclear. The germline V gene has CDR1 MNHEY and CDR2 SVGAGI. There are 15 residues in the CDR3. V was trimmed by 3 bases and J by 1 base, leaving 12 bases between them.

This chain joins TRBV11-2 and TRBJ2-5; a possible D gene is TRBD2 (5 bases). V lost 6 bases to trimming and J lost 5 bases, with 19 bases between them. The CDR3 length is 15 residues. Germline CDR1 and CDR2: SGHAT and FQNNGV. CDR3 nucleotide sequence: TGTGCCAGCAGAGGCCCGGCGGCAACGGGGGAGACCCAGTACTTC. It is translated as CASRGPAATGETQYF. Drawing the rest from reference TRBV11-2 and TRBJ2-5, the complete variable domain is EAGVAQSPRYKIIEKRQSVAFWCNPISGHATLYWYQQILGQGPKLLIQFQNNGVVDDSQLPKDRFSAERLKGVDSTLKIQPAKLEDSAVYLCASRGPAATGETQYFGPGTRLLVL.

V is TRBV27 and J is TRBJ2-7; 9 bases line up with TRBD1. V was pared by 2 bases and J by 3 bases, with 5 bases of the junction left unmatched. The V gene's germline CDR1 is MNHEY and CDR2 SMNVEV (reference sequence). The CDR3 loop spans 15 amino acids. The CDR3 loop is CASSLIQTGGYEQYF. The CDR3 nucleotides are TGTGCCAGCAGTTTAATTCAGACAGGGGGCTACGAGCAGTACTTC.

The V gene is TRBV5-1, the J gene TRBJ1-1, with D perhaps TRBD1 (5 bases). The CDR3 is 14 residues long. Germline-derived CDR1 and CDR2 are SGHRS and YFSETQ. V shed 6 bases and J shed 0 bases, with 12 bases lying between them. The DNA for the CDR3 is TGCGCCAGCACTTTGGACAAAGTGAACACTGAAGCTTTCTTT. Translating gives CASTLDKVNTEAFF.

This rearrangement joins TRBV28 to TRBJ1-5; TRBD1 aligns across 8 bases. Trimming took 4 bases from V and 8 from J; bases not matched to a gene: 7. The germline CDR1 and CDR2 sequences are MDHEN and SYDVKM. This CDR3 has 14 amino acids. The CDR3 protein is CASSSGQGREPQHF. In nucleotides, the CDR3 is TGTGCCAGCAGTTCCGGACAGGGACGAGAGCCCCAGCATTTT.

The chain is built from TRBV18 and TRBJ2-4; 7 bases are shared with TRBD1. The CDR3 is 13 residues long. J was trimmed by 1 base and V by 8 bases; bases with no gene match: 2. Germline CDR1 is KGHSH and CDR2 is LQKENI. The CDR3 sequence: CASRDSAKNIQYF. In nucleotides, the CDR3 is TGTGCCAGCCGGGACAGCGCCAAAAACATTCAGTACTTC.

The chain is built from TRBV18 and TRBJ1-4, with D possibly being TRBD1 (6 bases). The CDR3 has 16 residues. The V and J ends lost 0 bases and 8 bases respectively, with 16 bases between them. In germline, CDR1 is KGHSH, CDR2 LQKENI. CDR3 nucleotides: TGTGCCAGCTCACCACCGACATCAACCCAGGGGGAAAAACTGTTTTTT. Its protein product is CASSPPTSTQGEKLFF.